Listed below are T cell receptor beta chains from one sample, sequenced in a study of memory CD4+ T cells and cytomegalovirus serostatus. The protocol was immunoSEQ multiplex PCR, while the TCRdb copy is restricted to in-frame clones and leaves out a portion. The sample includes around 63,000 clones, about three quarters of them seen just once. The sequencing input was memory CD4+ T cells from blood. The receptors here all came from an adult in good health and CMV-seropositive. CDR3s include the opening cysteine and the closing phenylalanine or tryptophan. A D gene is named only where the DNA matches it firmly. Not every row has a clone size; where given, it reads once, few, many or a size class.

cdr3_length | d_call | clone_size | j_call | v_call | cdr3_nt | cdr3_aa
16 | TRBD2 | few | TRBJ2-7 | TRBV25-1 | TGTGCCAGCAGTGAATCCGAGGGGAGGGGCGCCTACGAGCAGTACTTC | CASSESEGRGAYEQYF
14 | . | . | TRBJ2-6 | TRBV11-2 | TGTGCCAGCAGCTTTCTCCCTGGGGCCAACGTCCTGACTTTC | CASSFLPGANVLTF
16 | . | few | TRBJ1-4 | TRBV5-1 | TGCGCCAGCAGCTTGGCTGGGGGGCAGATGGGTGAAAAACTGTTTTTT | CASSLAGGQMGEKLFF
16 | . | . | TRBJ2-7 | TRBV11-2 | TGTGCCAGCAGCCCGTTGGACCGGAGCGGCCCCTACGAGCAGTACTTC | CASSPLDRSGPYEQYF
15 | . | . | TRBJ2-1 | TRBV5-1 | TGCGCCAGCAGCCCGACAGGACGCTCCTACAATGAGCAGTTCTTC | CASSPTGRSYNEQFF
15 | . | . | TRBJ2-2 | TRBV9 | TGTGCCAGCAGCCCACGACCCGCGAACACCGGGGAGCTGTTTTTT | CASSPRPANTGELFF
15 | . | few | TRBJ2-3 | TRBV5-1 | TGCGCCAGCAGCTTGGTACAGGGCTCCACAGATACGCAGTATTTT | CASSLVQGSTDTQYF
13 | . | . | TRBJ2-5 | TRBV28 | TGTGCCAGCAGCGTCGGAAGGGGAAAGACCCAGTACTTC | CASSVGRGKTQYF
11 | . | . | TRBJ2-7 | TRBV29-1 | TGCAGCGTTGTATTGGAGTACGAGCAGTACTTC | CSVVLEYEQYF
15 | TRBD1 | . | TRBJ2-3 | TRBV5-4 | TGTGCCAGCAGCGCCCAGGACAGGGACACAGATACGCAGTATTTT | CASSAQDRDTDTQYF
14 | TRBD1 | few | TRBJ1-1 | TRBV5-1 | TGCGCCAGCACCCTGACAGGGGCGGACACTGAAGCTTTCTTT | CASTLTGADTEAFF
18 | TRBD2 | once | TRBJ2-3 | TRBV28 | TGTGCCACCGAGGGGACTAGAAGGTCCGTTATTAGCACAGATACGCAGTATTTT | CATEGTRRSVISTDTQYF
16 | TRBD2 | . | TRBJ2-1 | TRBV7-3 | TGTGCCAGCAGCCCAGGCGCGGCGGGAGGGGTTAATGAGCAGTTCTTC | CASSPGAAGGVNEQFF
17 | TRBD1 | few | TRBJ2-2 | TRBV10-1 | TGCGCCAGCAGTGAATCAGGACAGGGGGCCTTCGCCGGGGAGCTGTTTTTT | CASSESGQGAFAGELFF
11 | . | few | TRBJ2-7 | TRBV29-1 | TGCAGCGTTCTCAGAGGGTCCGAGCAGTACTTC | CSVLRGSEQYF
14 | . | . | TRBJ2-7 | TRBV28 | TGTGCCAGCAGTTTTCGGGGGGCCGTGGACGAGCAGTACTTC | CASSFRGAVDEQYF
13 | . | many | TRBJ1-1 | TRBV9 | TGTGCCAGCAGCGTAAGCGGGAACACTGAAGCTTTCTTT | CASSVSGNTEAFF
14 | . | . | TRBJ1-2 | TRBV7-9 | TGTGCCAGCAGCTTAGACAGGGCCTCCTATGGCTACACCTTC | CASSLDRASYGYTF
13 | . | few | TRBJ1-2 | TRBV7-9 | TGTGCCAGCAGCTTAGGACAGGACTATGGCTACACCTTC | CASSLGQDYGYTF
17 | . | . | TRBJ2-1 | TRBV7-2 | TGTGCCAGCAGCCCCCGAGCAGAGCTACACGTGGGCAATGAGCAGTTCTTC | CASSPRAELHVGNEQFF
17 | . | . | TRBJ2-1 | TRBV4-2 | TGTGCCAGCAGCCAAGAAGGGGGGGGGCTACGCTACAATGAGCAGTTCTTC | CASSQEGGGLRYNEQFF
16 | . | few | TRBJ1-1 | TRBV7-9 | TGTGCCAGCAGCGCCCGGACAGCGCGCGCGGGCACTGAAGCTTTCTTT | CASSARTARAGTEAFF
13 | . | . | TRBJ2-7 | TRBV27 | TGTGCCAGCAGTCCGCAGGGGGGCTACGAGCAGTACTTC | CASSPQGGYEQYF
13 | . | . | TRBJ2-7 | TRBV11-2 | TGTGCCAGCAGCTTAGTCCCCTCCTACGAGCAGTACTTC | CASSLVPSYEQYF
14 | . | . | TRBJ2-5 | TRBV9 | TGTGCCAGCAGCGTAGGGTTAGTCCAAGAGACCCAGTACTTC | CASSVGLVQETQYF
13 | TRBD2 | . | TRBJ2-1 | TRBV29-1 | TGCAGCGTTGAATCCGGGGGGGCCAATGAGCAGTTCTTC | CSVESGGANEQFF
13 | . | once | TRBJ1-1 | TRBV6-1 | TGTGCCAGCAGTGAACGACAGATAGAGGAGGCTTTCTTT | CASSERQIEEAFF
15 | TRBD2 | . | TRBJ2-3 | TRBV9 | TGTGCCAGCAGCGTAGAATGGCTAGCGGGAGTTACGCAGTATTTT | CASSVEWLAGVTQYF
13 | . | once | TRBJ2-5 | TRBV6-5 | TGTGCCAGTCGTTATAGCCGGAGAGAGACCCAGTACTTC | CASRYSRRETQYF
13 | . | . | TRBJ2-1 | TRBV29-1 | TGCAGCGTTGGAGAGGATGGCTACAATGAGCAGTTCTTC | CSVGEDGYNEQFF
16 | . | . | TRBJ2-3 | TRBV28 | TGTGCCAGCAGTCGCAGCCCCGGGGGGCCCACAGATACGCAGTATTTT | CASSRSPGGPTDTQYF
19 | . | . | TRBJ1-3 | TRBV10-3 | TGTGCCATCGGGGGACTGGCAGGGAATTCTGCAGTGTTCGGAAACACCATATATTTT | CAIGGLAGNSAVFGNTIYF
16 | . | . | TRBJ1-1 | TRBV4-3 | TGCGCCAGCAGCCAAGACCTCGCGGGTCTGAACACTGAAGCTTTCTTT | CASSQDLAGLNTEAFF
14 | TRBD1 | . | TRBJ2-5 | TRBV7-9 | TGTGCCAGCAGCTTAGAAACAGGGGGAGAGACCCAGTACTTC | CASSLETGGETQYF
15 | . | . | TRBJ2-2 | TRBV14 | TGTGCCAGCAGCCAAGGGACTACGAACACCGGGGAGCTGTTTTTT | CASSQGTTNTGELFF
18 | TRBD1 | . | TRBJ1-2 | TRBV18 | TGTGCCAGCTCCCCCCTTGACCGACAGGGAGACCCTAACTATGGCTACACCTTC | CASSPLDRQGDPNYGYTF
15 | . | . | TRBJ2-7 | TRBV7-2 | TGTGCCAGCAGCTCAATGGAAAGTTGGGCCTCCGAGCAGTACTTC | CASSSMESWASEQYF
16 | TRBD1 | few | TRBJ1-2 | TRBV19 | TGTGCCAGTAGTACCCCACCGGGACAGGGGGCGGGAGGCTACACCTTC | CASSTPPGQGAGGYTF
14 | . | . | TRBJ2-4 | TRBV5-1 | TGCGCCAGCAGCGCAGAACTAGCCAAAAACATTCAGTACTTC | CASSAELAKNIQYF